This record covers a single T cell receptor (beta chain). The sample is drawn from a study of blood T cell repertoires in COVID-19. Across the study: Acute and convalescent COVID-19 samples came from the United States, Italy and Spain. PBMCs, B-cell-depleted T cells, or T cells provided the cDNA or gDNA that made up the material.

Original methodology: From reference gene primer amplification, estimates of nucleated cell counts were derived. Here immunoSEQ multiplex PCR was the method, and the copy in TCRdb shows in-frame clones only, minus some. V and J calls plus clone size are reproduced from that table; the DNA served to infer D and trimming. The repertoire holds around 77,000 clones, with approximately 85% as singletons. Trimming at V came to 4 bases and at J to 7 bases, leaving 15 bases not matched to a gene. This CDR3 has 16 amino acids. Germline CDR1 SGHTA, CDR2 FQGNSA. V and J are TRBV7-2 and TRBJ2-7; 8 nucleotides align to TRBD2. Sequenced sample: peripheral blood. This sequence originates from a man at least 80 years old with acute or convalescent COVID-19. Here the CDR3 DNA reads TGTGCCAGCAGCTCGACAGCCGGGACTAGGGGCCAAGAGCAGTACTTC. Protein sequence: CASSSTAGTRGQEQYF.